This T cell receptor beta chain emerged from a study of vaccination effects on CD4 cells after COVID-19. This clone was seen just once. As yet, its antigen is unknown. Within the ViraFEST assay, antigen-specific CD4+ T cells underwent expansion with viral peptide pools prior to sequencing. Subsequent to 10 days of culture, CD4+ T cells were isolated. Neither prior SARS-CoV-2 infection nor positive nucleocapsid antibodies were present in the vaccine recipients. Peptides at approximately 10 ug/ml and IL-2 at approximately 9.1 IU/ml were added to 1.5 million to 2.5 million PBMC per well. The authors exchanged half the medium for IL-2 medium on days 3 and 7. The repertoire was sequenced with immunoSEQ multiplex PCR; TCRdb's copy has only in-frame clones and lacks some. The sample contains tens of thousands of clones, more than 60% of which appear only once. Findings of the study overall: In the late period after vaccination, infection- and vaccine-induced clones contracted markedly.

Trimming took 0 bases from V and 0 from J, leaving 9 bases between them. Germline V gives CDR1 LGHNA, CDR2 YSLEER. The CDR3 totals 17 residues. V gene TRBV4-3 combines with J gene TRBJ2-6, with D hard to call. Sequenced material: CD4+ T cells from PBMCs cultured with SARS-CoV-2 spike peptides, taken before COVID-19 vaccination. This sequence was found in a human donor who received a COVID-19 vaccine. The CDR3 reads CASSQDPASSGANVLTF. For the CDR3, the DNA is TGCGCCAGCAGCCAAGACCCGGCTAGCTCTGGGGCCAACGTCCTGACTTTC.